This T cell receptor beta chain was profiled in a study of T cell repertoires in cytomegalovirus infection. Study-wide findings and caveats: HLA-C-restricted, CMV-specific TCR beta clonotypes were dominant ex vivo.

TCRdb ran MiXCR on the reads and lists one entry per CDR3 protein. The table shows 45,000 to 75,000 distinct CDR3 sequences, with 33% occurring only once. V was cut by 10 bases and J by 4 bases, with 32 bases left in between. CDR3 length: 19 residues. This clonotype has more than one count but fewer than ten. Its target is unknown. This chain links TRBV23-1 with TRBJ1-5; D is unresolved. TRBV23-1 has ORF status, its function being uncertain. Sequencing was performed on PBMCs, sequenced either directly or after in vitro stimulation (not recorded which). The clonotype comes from a human donor in good health (CMV status not recorded). Some clones in this sample may be carry-over from other donors' samples. CDR3 sequence (DNA): TGCGCCACAATTCCCTGTCGGACTTTTTCCGGGGTGCTGAATCAGCCCCAGCATTTT. It is translated as CATIPCRTFSGVLNQPQHF.